The 29 T cell receptor beta chains below all came from one sample that was sequenced in a study of blood T cell repertoires in COVID-19. Generated by immunoSEQ multiplex PCR, the TCRdb table keeps only in-frame clones and is missing some. This sample yields around 180,000 clones, of which under 80% are seen a single time; 17% belongs to the top ten. Specimen: PBMCs or T cells enriched from blood (not recorded which). These receptors originate from a woman in her forties or fifties with acute COVID-19.

The chain carries TRBV20-1 and TRBJ2-1, with unresolved D. The CDR3 is made up of 11 amino acids. Trimming took 3 bases from V and 3 from J, leaving 3 bases between them. Per the germline V gene, CDR1 is DFQATT and CDR2 is SNEGSKA (reference sequence). The CDR3 here is CSARYYNEQFF. Here the CDR3 DNA reads TGCAGTGCTAGGTACTACAATGAGCAGTTCTTC.

This chain joins TRBV6-5 and TRBJ1-3; D not certain. CDR1 and CDR2 from the germline V gene are MNHEY and SVGAGI. The length of the CDR3 is 13 residues. The ends were cut back, 6 bases at V and 4 bases at J, with 10 bases in the middle. The CDR3 sequence is CASRLDGGNTIYF. The DNA of the CDR3 is TGTGCCAGCAGGCTAGACGGAGGAAACACCATATATTTT.

This clone occurred once. V is TRBV3-1 (or the pseudogene TRBV3-2) and J is TRBJ2-4; TRBD2 matches 7 bases. Per the germline V gene, CDR1 is LGHDT and CDR2 is YNNKEL (reference sequence). The CDR3 contains 17 residues. The V segment lost 2 bases and the J segment 0 bases; nucleotides outside the gene matches: 7. CDR3 sequence (DNA): TGTGCCAGCAGCCAATATCGGGGGGATCTAGCCAAAAACATTCAGTACTTC. Amino acid sequence: CASSQYRGDLAKNIQYF.

The chain has TRBV29-1 and TRBJ2-7, with D tentatively TRBD1 (5 bases). With 5 bases removed from V and 5 bases from J, the gap between germline ends came to 16 bases. Germline values: CDR1 SQVTM, CDR2 ANQGSEA. The CDR3 sequence is 13 residues long. The CDR3, as DNA: TGCAGCGTTCTGTCGAGACAGAATGACGAGCAGTACGTC. Translating it yields CSVLSRQNDEQYV.

This clone was counted only a few times. The chain joins TRBV28 to TRBJ1-6; 7 bases match TRBD1. With V trimmed by 4 bases and J by 9 bases, 9 bases remained unmatched. CDR3 length: 15 residues. Germline CDR1 and CDR2: MDHEN and SYDVKM. DNA of the CDR3: TGTGCCAGCAGTTATCTACAGGGGAAGGCTTCACCCCTCCACTTT. Translated, it gives CASSYLQGKASPLHF.

The chain is built from TRBV5-6 and TRBJ1-1; D unresolved. CDR1 and CDR2 (germline): SGHDT, YYEEEE. The CDR3 extends over 13 amino acids. Trimming pared 4 bases from V and 6 bases from J, leaving 13 bases between. In DNA, the CDR3 is TGTGCCAGCAGCCCTCGGTTGGGCTCTGAAGCTTTCTTT. The encoded protein is CASSPRLGSEAFF.

This clone was detected only once. For the CDR3, the DNA is TGTGCCAGCAGCTCTACAGGGGGACTTAGCAATCAGCCCCAGCATTTT. It translates to CASSSTGGLSNQPQHF. The V and J genes are TRBV7-2 and TRBJ1-5; TRBD1 matches 8 bases. The junction had 5 bases not matched to a gene; V was cut back by 4 bases and J by 0 bases. CDR3 length equals 16 residues. Germline-derived CDR1 and CDR2 are SGHTA and FQGNSA.

This clone was detected a few times. V and J are TRBV7-9 and TRBJ2-7; D perhaps matches TRBD2 (5 bases). Germline V lookup: CDR1 SEHNR, CDR2 FQNEAQ (reference sequence). The CDR3 is made up of 13 amino acids. Between the trimmed V and J ends, which lost 4 bases and 6 bases, there was a span of 13 bases. As DNA, the CDR3 is TGTGCCAGCAGCTACGCGGGTAGTTCCGAGCAGTACGTC. Encoded protein: CASSYAGSSEQYV.

The chain joins TRBV3-1 (or the pseudogene TRBV3-2) to TRBJ2-7; possible D gene TRBD1, 6 bases. The CDR3 is made up of 11 amino acids. Trimming took 1 base from V and 12 from J, leaving 10 bases between them. Germline CDR1 LGHDT, CDR2 YNNKEL (reference sequence). The CDR3 sequence is CASSQGTVMYV. Here the CDR3 DNA reads TGTGCCAGCAGCCAAGGGACAGTAATGTACGTC.

This chain connects TRBV21-1 to TRBJ2-5; the table gives TRBD2 as D, unverified against the DNA. TRBV21-1 is shown as a pseudogene. The CDR3 is 14 residues long. The CDR3 nucleotides are TGTGCCAGCCGCTGCGGGCAGCTCCAAGAGACCCAGTACTTC. Translation gives CASRCGQLQETQYF.

This sequence joins TRBV7-2 and TRBJ1-5, with D maybe TRBD1 (6 bases). Germline V gene lookup returns CDR1 SGHTA and CDR2 FQGNSA. The CDR3 is made up of 15 amino acids. The V end lost 4 bases, the J end lost 4 bases, and 14 bases lay between the germline ends. CDR3 region: CASSWDKGRNQPQHF. The CDR3 DNA reads TGTGCCAGCAGCTGGGACAAGGGAAGAAATCAGCCCCAGCATTTT.

V and J are TRBV3-1 (or the pseudogene TRBV3-2) and TRBJ2-5; 14 nucleotides align to TRBD2. The CDR3 totals 16 residues. V shed 4 bases, J shed 1 base, and the junction held 2 bases outside the gene matches. In germline, CDR1 is LGHDT, CDR2 YNNKEL (reference sequence). CDR3 region: CASSRLAGGSQETQYF. As DNA, the CDR3 is TGTGCCAGCAGCCGACTAGCGGGGGGGTCCCAAGAGACCCAGTACTTC.

The gene calls are TRBV7-8 and TRBJ1-4; a weak D match, TRBD1 (6 bases). The CDR3 consists of 15 residues. Between the trimmed V and J ends, which lost 2 bases and 8 bases, there was a span of 15 bases. The germline V gene encodes CDR1 SGHVS and CDR2 FQNEAQ. Written as DNA, the CDR3 is TGTGCCAGCAGCTTACGGGGGGCGCTGGACGAAAAACTGTTTTTT. This gives the protein CASSLRGALDEKLFF.

This clone was detected a few times. This chain connects TRBV18 to TRBJ1-5, with D perhaps matching TRBD1 (6 bases). V was pared by 3 bases and J by 0 bases, with 12 bases between. Germline V lookup: CDR1 KGHSH, CDR2 LQKENI. The CDR3 is 16 residues long. In DNA, the CDR3 is TGTGCCAGCTCACCCGGATGGGGGCGTAGCAATCAGCCCCAGCATTTT. Translation gives CASSPGWGRSNQPQHF.

J is TRBJ1-4 and V is TRBV6-2 or TRBV6-3; perhaps TRBD1 as D (5 bases). Germline-derived CDR1 and CDR2 are MNHEY and SVGEGT. The CDR3 length is 14 residues. The V gene lost 4 bases and the J gene lost 6 bases, with 12 bases spanning the gap. CDR3 loop: CASSSGGADEKLFF. In nucleotides, the CDR3 is TGTGCCAGCAGTTCCGGAGGGGCGGATGAAAAACTGTTTTTT.

The V and J genes are TRBV27 and TRBJ1-2; 9 positions agree with TRBD1. Trimming took 4 bases from V and 4 from J; bases not matched to a gene: 7. The CDR3 spans 15 residues. The V gene's germline CDR1 is MNHEY and CDR2 SMNVEV (reference sequence). Here the CDR3 DNA reads TGTGCCAGCAGTTACCGCCCGACAGGGGGCTATGGCTACACCTTC. Translation gives CASSYRPTGGYGYTF.

This chain connects TRBV27 to TRBJ1-5, with TRBD1 matching over 9 bases. Germline V lookup: CDR1 MNHEY, CDR2 SMNVEV (reference sequence). The ends lost 6 bases at V and 7 bases at J; junction bases unmatched: 4. The CDR3 totals 13 residues. CDR3: CASSRTGAQPQHF. CDR3 nucleotide sequence: TGTGCCAGCAGCCGGACAGGGGCCCAGCCCCAGCATTTT.

The CDR3 nucleotides read TGTGCCAGCAGTCCCACTCAAGGGGATCAGCCCCAGCATTTT. Protein sequence: CASSPTQGDQPQHF. V usage is TRBV6-6 and J usage is TRBJ1-5; the D gene is possibly TRBD1 (5 bases). The CDR3 extends over 14 amino acids. Germline loops: CDR1 MNHNY, CDR2 SVGAGI (reference sequence). Trimming stripped 5 bases from V and 5 bases from J, with 13 bases between.

In its sample, this clone was seen a few times. The chain couples TRBV6-5 to TRBJ1-2; possibly TRBD1 for D (6 bases). Germline V gives CDR1 MNHEY, CDR2 SVGAGI. This CDR3 has 15 residues. V lost 2 bases to trimming and J lost 5 bases, with 15 bases between them. CDR3 amino acids: CASSYRGAAPYGYTF. The CDR3 nucleotides read TGTGCCAGCAGTTACCGGGGGGCGGCCCCATATGGCTACACCTTC.

The chain links TRBV6-1 to TRBJ2-5, with 7 bases fitting TRBD2. Germline-derived CDR1 and CDR2 are MNHNS and SASEGT. V lost 1 base, J lost 5 bases, and 7 bases stayed unmatched. This CDR3 contains 15 residues. The CDR3 DNA sequence: TGTGCCAGCAGTGAAGTAATGGGGGGGAGCGAGACCCAGTACTTC. Its protein is CASSEVMGGSETQYF.

V is TRBV19 and J is TRBJ1-2; D possibly corresponds to TRBD1 (6 bases). V shed 3 bases and J shed 6 bases, with 14 bases lying between them. CDR1 is LNHDA and CDR2 is SQIVND in the germline V gene (reference sequence). The CDR3 length is 14 residues. The CDR3 DNA reads as TGTGCCAGTAGTATGGGGGGGCGACCGGATGGCTACACCTTC. Residues: CASSMGGRPDGYTF. The full variable domain, completed using reference TRBV19 and TRBJ1-2, is DGGITQSPKYLFRKEGQNVTLSCEQNLNHDAMYWYRQDPGQGLRLIYYSQIVNDFQKGDIAEGYSVSREKKESFPLTVTSAQKNPTAFYLCASSMGGRPDGYTFGSGTRLTVV.

The rearrangement uses TRBV4-1 and TRBJ1-5; TRBD1 is a possible D gene (5 bases). CDR3 length: 14 amino acids. Trimming removed 0 bases from V and 4 bases from J, with 7 bases in between. In germline, CDR1 is MGHRA, CDR2 YSYEKL. The CDR3 DNA reads TGCGCCAGCAGCCAAGATTCAGGGAATCAGCCCCAGCATTTT. Translating it yields CASSQDSGNQPQHF.

This sequence joins TRBV7-9 and TRBJ1-6; D gene ambiguous. The CDR3 spans 13 residues. CDR1 SEHNR and CDR2 FQNEAQ come from the germline V gene (reference sequence). V lost 5 bases and J lost 5, with 7 bases in between. CDR3 protein: CASSQKNNSPLHF. In DNA, the CDR3 is TGTGCCAGCAGCCAAAAAAATAATTCACCCCTCCACTTT.

The gene calls are TRBV18 and TRBJ2-4, with D uncertain. V lost 1 base and J 15 bases, leaving 13 bases between the germline ends. The CDR3 has 12 amino acids. Germline CDR1 KGHSH, CDR2 LQKENI. Written as DNA, the CDR3 is TGTGCCAGCTCACCACGGGCTAATACCTCGTACTTC. Amino acid sequence: CASSPRANTSYF.

The chain links TRBV6-6 to TRBJ1-1; D call uncertain. The CDR3 covers 10 residues. Germline V gene sequence: CDR1 MNHNY, CDR2 SVGAGI (reference sequence). V was cut by 8 bases and J by 7 bases, with 8 bases left in between. CDR3 residues: CASSGVEAFF. In nucleotides, the CDR3 is TGTGCCAGCTCCGGGGTTGAAGCTTTCTTT.

This chain joins TRBV28 and TRBJ1-5; D is unresolved. Trimming removed 2 bases at V and 2 bases at J, with 7 bases between. The CDR3 consists of 14 residues. Germline V CDR1 and CDR2: MDHEN, SYDVKM. The CDR3 coding sequence is TGTGCCAGCAGTTTAGGTGAGCGCAATCAGCCCCAGCATTTT. It encodes CASSLGERNQPQHF.

This clone was recorded a few times. V is TRBV18 and J is TRBJ1-1, with TRBD1 matching 7 bases. The CDR3 extends over 14 amino acids. Trimming took 5 bases from V and 10 from J; bases not matched to a gene: 13. Germline loops: CDR1 KGHSH, CDR2 LQKENI. CDR3 protein: CASSVRDSRQGAFF. DNA of the CDR3: TGTGCCAGCTCAGTCCGGGACAGCCGACAGGGAGCTTTCTTT.

The chain links TRBV28 to TRBJ1-6, with D hard to call. This CDR3 is built from 14 residues. The V end lost 3 bases, the J end lost 6 bases, and 9 bases lay between the germline ends. The V gene's germline CDR1 is MDHEN and CDR2 SYDVKM. CDR3 nucleotides: TGTGCCAGCAGTTTTCCAGGAGGTAATTCACCCCTCCACTTT. This translates into CASSFPGGNSPLHF.

With regard to this clone: A junction boundary mismatches the germline segment, possibly from a read error. The chain recombines TRBV3-1 (or the pseudogene TRBV3-2) with TRBJ1-1; D gene ambiguous. The CDR3 loop spans 15 amino acids. CDR1 LGHDT and CDR2 YNNKEL come from the germline V gene (reference sequence). CDR3 region: CASTQGRAGNTEAFF. The CDR3 DNA follows: TGTGCCAGCACCCAAGGGAGGGCAGGGAACACTGAAGCTTTCTTT.